These 10 T cell receptor beta chains originate from one sample sequenced in a study of T cell responses to AZD1222 COVID-19 vaccine. Profiled with immunoSEQ multiplex PCR; TCRdb holds only in-frame clones, not every one. This sample yields over 150,000 clones, of which just over 90% are seen a single time; 4.4% belongs to the top ten. Sequenced material: peripheral blood, taken on day 0 of MenACWY control vaccination. The receptors here all came from an adult in good health.

J is TRBJ2-7 and V is TRBV19, with TRBD2 matching 11 bases. Losses at the gene ends were 4 bases for V and 7 bases for J; bases not matched to a gene: 6. The CDR3 totals 14 residues. CDR1 and CDR2 (germline): LNHDA, SQIVND (reference sequence). The CDR3 protein is CASSTTSGTSEQYF. The CDR3 DNA is TGTGCCAGTAGTACGACTAGCGGGACGTCTGAGCAGTACTTC.

This sequence joins TRBV15 and TRBJ1-1; 7 bases map to TRBD1. The germline V gene has CDR1 LNHNV and CDR2 YYDKDF (reference sequence). The CDR3 has 13 amino acids. The V segment lost 0 bases and the J segment 6 bases; nucleotides outside the gene matches: 1. As DNA, the CDR3 is TGTGCCACCAGCAGAGACAGGGGGGCTGAAGCTTTCTTT. Translating gives CATSRDRGAEAFF.

The V gene is TRBV15, the J gene TRBJ2-7; the match to TRBD1 covers 7 bases. Unmatched junction bases numbered 10, after V lost 1 base and J lost 7 bases. Looked up from germline, CDR1 is LNHNV and CDR2 is YYDKDF (reference sequence). The CDR3 consists of 15 residues. This chain's CDR3 is CATSRGDSPPQEQYF. The CDR3, as DNA: TGTGCCACCAGCAGAGGGGACAGTCCCCCTCAAGAGCAGTACTTC.

This chain joins TRBV27 and TRBJ1-1; TRBD1 might be the D (5 bases). This CDR3 is built from 15 residues. CDR1 and CDR2 from the germline V gene are MNHEY and SMNVEV (reference sequence). Trimming removed 6 bases at V and 0 bases at J, with 14 bases between. DNA for the CDR3: TGTGCCAGCAGCCTCCGCGGGGGGTTGAACACTGAAGCTTTCTTT. It encodes CASSLRGGLNTEAFF.

This chain links TRBV2 with TRBJ2-7; D is tentatively TRBD1 or TRBD2 (5 bases each). The CDR3 is 13 amino acids. V was cut by 8 bases and J by 5 bases, with 16 bases left in between. CDR1 and CDR2 from the germline V gene are SNHLY and FYNNEI. The DNA of the CDR3 is TGTGCCAGCGCCCCTGCAAGGGGAGACGAGCAGTACTTC. Encoded protein: CASAPARGDEQYF.

The rearrangement uses TRBV3-1 (or the pseudogene TRBV3-2) and TRBJ1-5; 8 nucleotides agree with TRBD1. V trimming: 3 bases; J trimming: 6 bases; junction bases outside the gene matches: 4. CDR3 size: 14 residues. The germline V gene has CDR1 LGHDT and CDR2 YNNKEL (reference sequence). DNA for the CDR3: TGTGCCAGCAGCCAGGGACAGGTCGGTCAGCCCCAGCATTTT. Translation: CASSQGQVGQPQHF.

The chain carries TRBV13 and TRBJ2-7; TRBD2 might be the D (6 bases). This CDR3 is built from 13 residues. Trimming left V 4 bases short and J 6 bases short, with 13 bases between. Germline assignment: CDR1 PRHDT and CDR2 FYEKMQ (reference sequence). For the CDR3, the DNA is TGTGCCAGCAGCTACAGCCCACTAGCCGAGCAGTACTTC. It codes for CASSYSPLAEQYF.

This chain joins TRBV10-2 and TRBJ2-7; 7 bases line up with TRBD2. V trimming: 6 bases; J trimming: 0 bases; junction bases outside the gene matches: 2. Germline V CDR1 and CDR2: WSHSY, SAAADI. This CDR3 has 13 amino acids. CDR3 DNA sequence: TGCGCCAGCAGAAGGACTAGCTCCTACGAGCAGTACTTC. Translating gives CASRRTSSYEQYF.

Here the CDR3 reads CASSHLGAAVNTGELFF. CDR3 nucleotide sequence: TGTGCCAGCAGCCACCTCGGGGCGGCAGTAAACACCGGGGAGCTGTTTTTT. The chain uses TRBV4-2 and TRBJ2-2; either TRBD1 or TRBD2 may fit D (5 bases each). V lost 3 bases, J lost 2 bases, and 16 bases lay in between. Looked up from germline, CDR1 is LGHNA and CDR2 is YNFKEQ. There are 17 residues in the CDR3.

The chain employs TRBV9 and TRBJ2-1, with 7 bases matching TRBD1. Trimming removed 0 bases from V and 3 bases from J; junction bases left unmatched: 12. Germline loops: CDR1 SGDLS, CDR2 YYNGEE. This CDR3 is 18 amino acids long. CDR3 amino acids: CASSVARGGWDNYNEQFF. The CDR3 DNA follows: TGTGCCAGCAGCGTAGCCAGAGGGGGCTGGGATAACTACAATGAGCAGTTCTTC.